This TCR beta chain derives from a study of blood T cell repertoires in COVID-19 (dated by TCRdb to the early 2020s). Concerning the study at large: Samples covering the acute and convalescent phases of COVID-19 were provided by collaborators in the United States, Italy and Spain. The material from the prospective study consisted of cDNA or gDNA derived from T cells, B-cell-depleted T cells, or PBMCs. The dataset comprised deeply sampled blood TCRbeta repertoires from subjects exposed to, actively infected with, or recovered from COVID-19. A freely available public database, intended as a resource for researchers studying the immune response to SARS-CoV-2, is where the repertoires were released. Samples came from the ongoing ImmuneRACE study (first 160 participants) plus 1,254 subjects from 6 global collaborators. The sample metadata nearly always contained a de-identified subject ID, COVID-19 status, age in years and sex. Where available, HLA class I and class II types were obtained from metadata supplied by the sample provider rather than from assay-based typing. Overall results and qualifications from the work: Clinical and demographic metadata were provided uncurated, with the amount varying by source and participant.

Each collaborating institution followed its own protocols to collect whole blood in K2EDTA tubes. For TCRbeta analysis, collaborator samples were shipped as frozen whole blood, as isolated PBMCs, or as DNA extracted from either sample type. At the junction V is shortened by 3 bases and J by 6 bases, with 15 bases in between. The germline V gene yields KGHSH for CDR1 and LQKENI for CDR2. Counted from cysteine to phenylalanine, this CDR3 has 15 amino acids. Only the CDR3 part of the read is kept: 45 bases, read in frame from the first base. TCRbeta CDR3 regions were amplified from genomic DNA by means of the immunoSEQ Assay, a bias-controlled multiplex PCR. Per the source publication's procedure: The number of nucleated cells in each sample was estimated from the amplification of reference gene primers within the assay. Sequence reads were collapsed and filtered to measure the absolute abundance of every unique TCRbeta CDR3 rearrangement. For each sample, productive Simpson clonality was calculated as the square root of Simpson's diversity index across productive rearrangements. Imported from immuneACCESS, the table was reduced by TCRdb to in-frame sequences with V and J called. These copies leave out some clones; in studies compared against another copy, an unresolved V gene accounts for under half, and the cause of the remainder is not known. V and J calls plus clone size are reproduced from that table; the DNA served to infer D and trimming. This sample has 270,000 or so clones in its table, and about 86% of those were observed once. The ten most abundant clones make up 2.5% to 3% of the sample.

Regarding this clone: Its antigen is currently not known. Base qualities are not recorded, but no much larger clone differs from it by a single base.

The TCR comes from a woman aged 55-70 years with active or convalescent COVID-19. The V and J segments used are TRBV18 and TRBJ1-5, with no D gene named confidently. The source material was peripheral blood. The sequence in DNA is TGTGCCAGCTCACCTGCCGTGGGAGGAGGTCAGCCCCAGCATTTT. It is translated as CASSPAVGGGQPQHF.